The 18 T cell receptor beta chains reported below all come from one sample, sequenced in a study of PD-1 blockade in classical Hodgkin lymphoma (dated by TCRdb to about 2020). Libraries were made using the immunoSEQ multiplex PCR assay. This is the immuneACCESS table as TCRdb keeps it, with only in-frame sequences that have V and J called. A part of the clones is gone; compared with another copy, unresolved V genes explain less than half, and the rest is unexplained. This sample is represented by more than 40,000 clones; 65% to 80% of them were singletons. About a fifth of the sample is in the top ten clones. Sample time point, as interpreted from the label and publication: cycle 1 day 1 (C1D1), immediately before nivolumab initiation. Every trial patient had relapsed following autologous stem cell transplantation, and prior brentuximab vedotin exposure was what differed among cohorts A, B and C.

Here the sequenced sample was peripheral blood mononuclear cells (PBMCs), taken at baseline. These receptors were obtained from a human donor with classical Hodgkin lymphoma.

This rearrangement joins TRBV6-1 to TRBJ1-5; perhaps TRBD1 as D (5 bases). Germline V lookup: CDR1 MNHNS, CDR2 SASEGT. V dropped 8 bases and J dropped 6 bases, with 14 bases sitting between them. There are 13 residues in the CDR3. The CDR3 nucleotides read TGTGCCAGCGCACCAGGGTTGGTTCAGCCCCAGCATTTT. Translating it yields CASAPGLVQPQHF.

This chain connects TRBV7-9 to TRBJ1-2; tentative D call: TRBD1 (6 bases). V lost 1 base to trimming and J lost 2 bases, with 8 bases between them. This CDR3 has 14 amino acids. Germline loops: CDR1 SEHNR, CDR2 FQNEAQ (reference sequence). The CDR3 loop is CASSLDGQNYGYTF. The DNA of the CDR3 is TGTGCCAGCAGCTTAGACGGACAGAACTATGGCTACACCTTC.

The chain couples TRBV9 to TRBJ1-3; no reliable D call. This CDR3 contains 15 residues. V lost 5 bases and J lost 0, with 12 bases in between. Germline CDR1 SGDLS, CDR2 YYNGEE. The CDR3 nucleotides are TGTGCCAGCAGACTATCAGAAAACTCTGGAAACACCATATATTTT. This translates into CASRLSENSGNTIYF.

This clone came up a few times. The chain uses TRBV30 and TRBJ1-2, with unresolved D. Germline V gene sequence: CDR1 GTSNPN, CDR2 SVGIG (reference sequence). Trimming stripped 5 bases from V and 0 bases from J, with 13 bases between. The CDR3 runs 14 residues. The CDR3 region is CAWARHDANYGYTF. CDR3 DNA: TGTGCCTGGGCCCGACACGACGCTAACTATGGCTACACCTTC.

The J gene is TRBJ1-2, the V gene TRBV6-5, with D tentatively TRBD1 (6 bases). Germline CDR1 is MNHEY and CDR2 is SVGAGI. This CDR3 contains 13 residues. Deletions cut 2 bases from V and 5 bases from J, with 9 bases between. The CDR3, as DNA: TGTGCCAGCAGTTACGACAGGATTTATGGCTACACCTTC. Translating gives CASSYDRIYGYTF.

The chain employs TRBV7-6 and TRBJ2-2, with TRBD2 identical over 11 bases. The length of the CDR3 is 16 residues. Germline lookup yields CDR1 SGHVS and CDR2 FNYEAQ. J gave up 5 bases and V 1 base, and 3 bases lay outside the gene matches. The CDR3 spells CASSLVLAGGTGELFF. In nucleotides, the CDR3 is TGTGCCAGCAGCTTAGTCCTAGCGGGAGGAACCGGGGAGCTGTTTTTT.

The chain is built from TRBV7-7 and TRBJ2-7; D is possibly TRBD2 (6 bases). The CDR3 has 16 amino acids. Trimming pared 0 bases from V and 0 bases from J, leaving 12 bases between. Looked up from germline, CDR1 is SSHAT and CDR2 is FNYEAQ (reference sequence). CDR3 residues: CASSLALAVCSYEQYF. Here the CDR3 DNA reads TGTGCCAGCAGCTTAGCTTTAGCGGTGTGCTCCTACGAGCAGTACTTC.

This clone was detected only a few times. This rearrangement joins TRBV6-6 to TRBJ1-5; no definite D call. The V end was cut by 2 bases, the J end by 6 bases, with 5 bases between. The CDR3 extends over 12 amino acids. Germline assignment: CDR1 MNHNY and CDR2 SVGAGI (reference sequence). In DNA, the CDR3 is TGTGCCAGCAGTTACGCTAGTCAGCCCCAGCATTTT. This encodes CASSYASQPQHF.

V gene TRBV5-1 combines with J gene TRBJ2-2; 12 bases agree with TRBD2. Germline CDR1 reads SGHRS; CDR2 reads YFSETQ. V gave up 6 bases and J gave up 0 bases; unmatched junction bases: 6. This CDR3 contains 17 residues. The CDR3 spells CASTTGLAGPNTGELFF. In nucleotides, the CDR3 is TGCGCCAGCACCACGGGACTAGCGGGCCCGAACACCGGGGAGCTGTTTTTT.

The genes are TRBV19 and TRBJ2-7; 8 nucleotides agree with TRBD1. The ends lost 2 bases at V and 2 bases at J; junction bases unmatched: 5. The CDR3 is made up of 15 amino acids. Germline V lookup: CDR1 LNHDA, CDR2 SQIVND (reference sequence). The CDR3 loop is CASSIRQGKAYEQYF. Written as DNA, the CDR3 is TGTGCCAGTAGTATAAGACAGGGGAAGGCCTACGAGCAGTACTTC.

J is TRBJ2-1 and V is TRBV19; 9 positions match TRBD2. Per the germline V gene, CDR1 is LNHDA and CDR2 is SQIVND (reference sequence). V lost 3 bases and J lost 7; bases outside the gene matches: 13. CDR3 size: 17 residues. CDR3 sequence reads: CASSMWLAGALKNEQFF. The CDR3 nucleotides are TGTGCCAGTAGTATGTGGTTAGCGGGAGCCCTGAAAAATGAGCAGTTCTTC.

This chain connects TRBV13 to TRBJ1-5, with 11 bases identical to TRBD1. The CDR3 has 13 residues. Germline assignment: CDR1 PRHDT and CDR2 FYEKMQ (reference sequence). Trimming at V came to 5 bases and at J to 11 bases, leaving 5 bases not matched to a gene. The CDR3 is CASSPGQGATQHF. Here the CDR3 DNA reads TGTGCCAGCAGCCCTGGACAGGGGGCAACCCAGCATTTT.

This chain joins TRBV2 and TRBJ1-2, with D unclear. Per the germline V gene, CDR1 is SNHLY and CDR2 is FYNNEI. The V end lost 7 bases, the J end lost 2 bases, and 14 bases lay between the germline ends. The CDR3 is 14 residues long. CDR3 sequence: CASNDGGGNYGYTF. The CDR3 DNA follows: TGTGCCAGCAATGACGGTGGCGGCAACTATGGCTACACCTTC.

The rearrangement joins TRBV7-3 to TRBJ1-3; D gene ambiguous. Germline V gives CDR1 SGHTA, CDR2 FQGTGA. V was clipped by 1 base and J by 0 bases, with 7 bases between them. This CDR3 is built from 15 residues. The CDR3 sequence is CASSLNGGSGNTIYF. The CDR3 DNA reads TGTGCCAGCAGCTTAAACGGAGGCTCTGGAAACACCATATATTTT.

The chain combines TRBV6-1 with TRBJ2-5; 8 nucleotides line up with TRBD1. This CDR3 comprises 13 residues. J gave up 9 bases and V 2 bases, and 5 bases lay outside the gene matches. CDR1 and CDR2 from the germline V gene are MNHNS and SASEGT. CDR3 region: CASSEIGQGAQYF. For the CDR3, the DNA is TGTGCCAGCAGTGAAATTGGACAGGGCGCCCAGTACTTC.

The rearrangement uses TRBV19 and TRBJ1-5; D not resolved. The CDR3 extends over 13 amino acids. The germline V gene has CDR1 LNHDA and CDR2 SQIVND (reference sequence). Deletions cut 5 bases from V and 6 bases from J, with 11 bases between. The CDR3 DNA is TGTGCCAGTAGTTTCGAAAGTTTTCAGCCCCAGCATTTT. Residues: CASSFESFQPQHF. The whole variable domain, filled in from reference TRBV19 and TRBJ1-5, reads DGGITQSPKYLFRKEGQNVTLSCEQNLNHDAMYWYRQDPGQGLRLIYYSQIVNDFQKGDIAEGYSVSREKKESFPLTVTSAQKNPTAFYLCASSFESFQPQHFGDGTRLSIL.

This chain joins TRBV19 and TRBJ1-2; 7 nucleotides agree with TRBD1. Germline CDR1 LNHDA, CDR2 SQIVND (reference sequence). The CDR3 covers 15 residues. After removal of 3 bases from V and 5 bases from J, the junction contained 9 bases not matched to a gene. For the CDR3, the DNA is TGTGCCAGTAGTATCACATCATGGGACAGATATGGCTACACCTTC. This encodes CASSITSWDRYGYTF.

This chain uses TRBV11-2 with TRBJ2-1; 8 nucleotides match TRBD2. This CDR3 region has 17 residues. V dropped 5 bases and J dropped 6; count of bases not matched to a gene: 15. Germline lookup yields CDR1 SGHAT and CDR2 FQNNGV. Here the CDR3 DNA reads TGTGCCAGCAGCACCAAAACCGGGACTAGAAACGGCAATGAGCAGTTCTTC. Encoded protein: CASSTKTGTRNGNEQFF.